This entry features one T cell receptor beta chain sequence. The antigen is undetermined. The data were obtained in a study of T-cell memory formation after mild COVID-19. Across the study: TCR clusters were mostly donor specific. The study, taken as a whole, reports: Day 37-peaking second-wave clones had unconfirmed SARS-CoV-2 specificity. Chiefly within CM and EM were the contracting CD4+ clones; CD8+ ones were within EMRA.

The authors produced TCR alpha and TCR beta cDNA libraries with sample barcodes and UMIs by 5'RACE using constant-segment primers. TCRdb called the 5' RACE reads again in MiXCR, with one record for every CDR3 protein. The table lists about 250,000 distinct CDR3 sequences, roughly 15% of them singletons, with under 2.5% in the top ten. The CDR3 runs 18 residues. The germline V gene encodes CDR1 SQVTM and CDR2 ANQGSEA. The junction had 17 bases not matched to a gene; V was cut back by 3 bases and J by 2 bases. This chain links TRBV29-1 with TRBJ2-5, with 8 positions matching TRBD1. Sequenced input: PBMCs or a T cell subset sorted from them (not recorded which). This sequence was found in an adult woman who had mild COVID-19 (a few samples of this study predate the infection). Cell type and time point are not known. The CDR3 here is CSVEGAGGGTLRQETQYF. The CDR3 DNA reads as TGCAGCGTTGAGGGGGCAGGGGGCGGGACCCTCCGGCAAGAGACCCAGTACTTC. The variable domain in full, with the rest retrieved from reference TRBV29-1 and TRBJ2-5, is SAVISQKPSRDICQRGTSLTIQCQVDSQVTMMFWYRQQPGQSLTLIATANQGSEATYESGFVIDKFPISRPNLTFSTLTVSNMSPEDSSIYLCSVEGAGGGTLRQETQYFGPGTRLLVL.